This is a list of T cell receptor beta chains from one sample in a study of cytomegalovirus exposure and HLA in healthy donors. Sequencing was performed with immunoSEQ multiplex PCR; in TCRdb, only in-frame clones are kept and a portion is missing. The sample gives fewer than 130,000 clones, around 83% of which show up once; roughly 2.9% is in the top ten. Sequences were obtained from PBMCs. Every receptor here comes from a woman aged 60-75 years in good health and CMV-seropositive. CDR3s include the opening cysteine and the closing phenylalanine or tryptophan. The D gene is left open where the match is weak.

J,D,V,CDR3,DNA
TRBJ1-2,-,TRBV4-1,CASSQGQAALNYGYTF,TGCGCCAGCAGCCAAGGACAGGCAGCGCTTAACTATGGCTACACCTTC
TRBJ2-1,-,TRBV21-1,CASSIPSRESLFNEQFF,TGTGCCAGCAGCATACCGTCAAGGGAGTCACTCTTCAATGAGCAGTTCTTC
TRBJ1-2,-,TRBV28,CASNGRSSYGYTF,TGTGCCAGCAATGGGAGAAGTTCGTATGGCTACACCTTC
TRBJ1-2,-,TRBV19,CASSITGQGTYGYTF,TGTGCCAGTAGTATAACGGGGCAGGGGACCTATGGCTACACCTTC
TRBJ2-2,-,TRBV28,CASSALLAVSTGELFF,TGTGCCAGCAGTGCTCTACTAGCCGTATCAACGGGGGAGCTGTTTTTT
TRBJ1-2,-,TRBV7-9,CASSLALGGLYGYTF,TGTGCCAGCAGCTTAGCGCTGGGGGGACTCTATGGCTACACCTTC
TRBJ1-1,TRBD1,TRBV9,CASSDNRGRTEAFF,TGTGCCAGCAGCGACAACAGGGGGCGGACTGAAGCTTTCTTT
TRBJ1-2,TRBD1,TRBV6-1,CASSDGLGGQGYGYTF,TGTGCCAGCAGTGACGGTTTAGGTGGACAGGGTTATGGCTACACCTTC
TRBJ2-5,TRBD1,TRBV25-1,CAVDRGLGTQYF,TGTGCCGTTGACAGGGGGCTGGGGACCCAGTACTTC
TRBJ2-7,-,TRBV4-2,CASSQVMRQVPYEQYF,TGTGCCAGCAGCCAAGTAATGCGACAGGTCCCCTACGAGCAGTACTTC